The next 22 T cell receptor beta chains were all read from a single sample in a study of cytomegalovirus exposure and HLA in healthy donors. PCR involved 60 Vbeta and 13 Jbeta primers. The protocol was immunoSEQ multiplex PCR, while the TCRdb copy is restricted to in-frame clones and leaves out a portion. Of about 43,000 clones in the sample, 51% were seen once. The specimen sequenced was PBMCs. Receptors were obtained from a man in his sixties in good health and CMV-seronegative.

The chain couples TRBV6-6 to TRBJ2-3, with D possibly matching TRBD1 (5 bases). The germline V gene has CDR1 MNHNY and CDR2 SVGAGI (reference sequence). With 3 bases removed from V and 1 base from J, the gap between germline ends came to 11 bases. CDR3 length equals 15 residues. The DNA of the CDR3 is TGTGCCAGCAGTTATTTTAGGGGTGGCACAGATACGCAGTATTTT. Residues: CASSYFRGGTDTQYF.

The rearrangement uses TRBV5-6 and TRBJ2-7; possible D gene TRBD2, 5 bases. The CDR3 has 15 amino acids. In germline, CDR1 is SGHDT, CDR2 YYEEEE. V was shortened by 4 bases and J by 5 bases, with 19 bases between the two germline ends. The CDR3 sequence is CASSSTDGSWNEQYF. CDR3 nucleotides: TGTGCCAGCAGCAGTACCGATGGGAGCTGGAACGAGCAGTACTTC.

V and J are TRBV2 and TRBJ2-5; TRBD1 is a possible D gene (6 bases). The end of the DNA is better explained by TRBJ2-7, so the J call may be wrong. Germline lookup yields CDR1 SNHLY and CDR2 FYNNEI. The CDR3 is made up of 13 amino acids. The CDR3 nucleotides are TGTGCCAGCAGGGGCAGGGGCTTCTACGAGCAGTACTTC. Its translation: CASRGRGFYEQYF.

This clone showed up just a few times. V gene TRBV9 combines with J gene TRBJ2-1; a possible D gene is TRBD1 (5 bases). The V end was cut by 2 bases, the J end by 4 bases, with 10 bases between. Germline V lookup: CDR1 SGDLS, CDR2 YYNGEE. There are 14 residues in the CDR3. CDR3 sequence (DNA): TGTGCCAGCAGCGTGAGAGACAGTTACAATGAGCAGTTCTTC. Its translation: CASSVRDSYNEQFF. The full variable domain, with the rest looked up from reference TRBV9 and TRBJ2-1, is DSGVTQTPKHLITATGQRVTLRCSPRSGDLSVYWYQQSLDQGLQFLIQYYNGEERAKGNILERFSAQQFPDLHSELNLSSLELGDSALYFCASSVRDSYNEQFFGPGTRLTVL.

This rearrangement joins TRBV6-1 to TRBJ1-3; D is ambiguous. CDR1 MNHNS and CDR2 SASEGT come from the germline V gene. The CDR3 sequence is 15 residues long. With 6 bases removed from V and 0 bases from J, the gap between germline ends came to 12 bases. CDR3 loop: CASRAGYDSGNTIYF. CDR3 sequence (DNA): TGTGCCAGCAGGGCGGGGTACGACTCTGGAAACACCATATATTTT.

This clone was counted a few times. V is TRBV30 and J is TRBJ1-2; perhaps TRBD1 as D (6 bases). Germline V lookup: CDR1 GTSNPN, CDR2 SVGIG (reference sequence). With 2 bases removed from V and 0 bases from J, the gap between germline ends came to 19 bases. The CDR3 has 17 amino acids. In DNA, the CDR3 is TGTGCCTGGAGTTTACATTCTGGACAGCCTACTAACTATGGCTACACCTTC. This sequence encodes CAWSLHSGQPTNYGYTF. The variable domain in full, with the rest retrieved from reference TRBV30 and TRBJ1-2, is SQTIHQWPATLVQPVGSPLSLECTVEGTSNPNLYWYRQAAGRGLQLLFYSVGIGQISSEVPQNLSASRPQDRQFILSSKKLLLSDSGFYLCAWSLHSGQPTNYGYTFGSGTRLTVV.

The CDR3 sequence is CAISERPSGKAGELFF. The DNA for the CDR3 is TGTGCCATCAGTGAGAGGCCTAGCGGGAAGGCCGGGGAGCTGTTTTTT. The chain is built from TRBV10-3 and TRBJ2-2; 9 nucleotides match TRBD2. This CDR3 region has 16 residues. The germline gives CDR1 ENHRY, CDR2 SYGVKD. Trimming took 2 bases from V and 6 from J; bases not matched to a gene: 7.

There are a few counts of this clone. The chain combines TRBV7-2 with TRBJ2-2; possibly TRBD2 for D (6 bases). CDR3 size: 15 residues. Deletions cut 5 bases from V and 2 bases from J, with 12 bases between. CDR1 is SGHTA, CDR2 FQGNSA, per germline. The CDR3: CASSLGSFNTGELFF. CDR3 nucleotide sequence: TGTGCCAGCAGCCTCGGGAGCTTCAACACCGGGGAGCTGTTTTTT.

This clone was seen only a few times. This chain links TRBV5-1 with TRBJ2-5, with 10 bases that match TRBD1. V lost 3 bases to trimming and J lost 3 bases; unmatched junction nucleotides: 2. This CDR3 comprises 14 residues. CDR1 and CDR2 from the germline V gene are SGHRS and YFSETQ. Here the CDR3 DNA reads TGCGCCAGCAGCTGGGACAGGGGCAAAGAGACCCAGTACTTC. Residues: CASSWDRGKETQYF.

This chain connects TRBV11-3 to TRBJ1-1, with TRBD1 matching over 7 bases. With V trimmed by 5 bases and J by 6 bases, 6 bases remained unmatched. The CDR3 contains 13 residues. CDR1 is SGHNT and CDR2 is YENEEA in the germline V gene. For the CDR3, the DNA is TGTGCCAGCAGCCAGGGGGGTAGGGCTGAAGCTTTCTTT. Its translation is CASSQGGRAEAFF.

This clone was seen ten or more times. V usage is TRBV4-2 and J usage is TRBJ2-3; 7 bases are shared with TRBD2. CDR1 is LGHNA, CDR2 YNFKEQ, per germline. The CDR3 loop spans 16 amino acids. V gave up 5 bases and J gave up 2 bases; unmatched junction bases: 10. The CDR3 loop is CASSFLSSGPTDTQYF. In DNA form, the CDR3 reads TGTGCCAGCAGCTTCCTATCTAGCGGTCCCACAGATACGCAGTATTTT.

CDR3 in DNA: TGTGCCAGCAGCGTTGATCAGGGGGCAATGGATACGCAGTATTTT. The encoded protein is CASSVDQGAMDTQYF. This rearrangement joins TRBV9 to TRBJ2-3; 8 nucleotides match TRBD1. The CDR3 covers 15 residues. CDR1 and CDR2 from the germline V gene are SGDLS and YYNGEE. V trimming: 2 bases; J trimming: 6 bases; junction bases outside the gene matches: 8.

V gene TRBV27 combines with J gene TRBJ1-2; D call uncertain. The germline CDR1 and CDR2 sequences are MNHEY and SMNVEV (reference sequence). Between the trimmed V and J ends, which lost 7 bases and 2 bases, there was a span of 11 bases. This CDR3 has 13 residues. The CDR3 DNA reads as TGTGCCAGCACCGGCGGTGGAAACTATGGCTACACCTTC. This codes for CASTGGGNYGYTF.

V gene TRBV5-4 combines with J gene TRBJ2-7; 12 bases are shared with TRBD1. V dropped 4 bases and J dropped 5; count of bases not matched to a gene: 4. This CDR3 contains 14 residues. The V gene's germline CDR1 is SGHNT and CDR2 YYREEE (reference sequence). CDR3: CASSRDRGRDEQYF. The CDR3 coding sequence is TGTGCCAGCAGCCGGGACAGGGGGCGCGACGAGCAGTACTTC. The entire variable domain, with the rest obtained from reference TRBV5-4 and TRBJ2-7, is as follows: ETGVTQSPTHLIKTRGQQVTLRCSSQSGHNTVSWYQQALGQGPQFIFQYYREEENGRGNFPPRFSGLQFPNYSSELNVNALELDDSALYLCASSRDRGRDEQYFGPGTRLTVT.

This clone was counted a single time. The CDR3 DNA reads as TGTGCCAGCAGCTCTGACAGTACCTACTCTGGAAACACCATATATTTT. It yields the protein CASSSDSTYSGNTIYF. The V call is TRBV7-9, the J call TRBJ1-3; possible D gene TRBD1, 5 bases. Looked up from germline, CDR1 is SEHNR and CDR2 is FQNEAQ (reference sequence). Trimming removed 4 bases at V and 0 bases at J, with 13 bases between. The CDR3 has 16 residues.

This clone was recorded a few times. The chain joins TRBV7-2 to TRBJ2-3; TRBD2 matches at 9 bases. From germline, CDR1 is SGHTA and CDR2 FQGNSA. The CDR3 spans 15 residues. V lost 5 bases to trimming and J lost 2 bases; unmatched junction nucleotides: 5. CDR3 DNA: TGTGCCAGCAGCCTTCTAGCGGGGTTCACAGATACGCAGTATTTT. This codes for CASSLLAGFTDTQYF.

The rearrangement uses TRBV4-1 and TRBJ1-4, with 10 bases lining up with TRBD1. This CDR3 is 17 amino acids long. V shed 3 bases, J shed 7 bases, and the junction held 11 bases outside the gene matches. Per the germline V gene, CDR1 is MGHRA and CDR2 is YSYEKL. The CDR3 here is CASSQRQGASVGEKLFF. CDR3 DNA sequence: TGCGCCAGCAGCCAGCGACAGGGGGCGTCCGTTGGTGAAAAACTGTTTTTT.

The chain uses TRBV25-1 and TRBJ2-1, with D hard to call. The CDR3 sequence is 11 residues long. V lost 2 bases, J lost 7 bases, and 3 bases lay in between. The germline V gene encodes CDR1 MGHDK and CDR2 SYGVNS. This chain's CDR3 is CASSEANEQFF. CDR3 DNA: TGTGCCAGCAGTGAAGCGAATGAGCAGTTCTTC. The full variable domain, completed using reference TRBV25-1 and TRBJ2-1, is EADIYQTPRYLVIGTGKKITLECSQTMGHDKMYWYQQDPGMELHLIHYSYGVNSTEKGDLSSESTVSRIRTEHFPLTLESARPSHTSQYLCASSEANEQFFGPGTRLTVL.

This clone turned up a few times. The chain links TRBV30 to TRBJ2-7; D perhaps matches TRBD1 (6 bases). V was pared by 1 base and J by 2 bases, with 18 bases between. The CDR3 contains 16 residues. CDR1 is GTSNPN, CDR2 SVGIG, per germline (reference sequence). The CDR3 here is CAWSAPPGTPTYEQYF. The CDR3 DNA is TGTGCCTGGAGTGCCCCCCCGGGGACACCGACCTACGAGCAGTACTTC.

This chain links TRBV5-4 with TRBJ1-2, with 11 bases aligning to TRBD1. After removal of 4 bases from V and 9 bases from J, the junction contained 8 bases not matched to a gene. Germline-derived CDR1 and CDR2 are SGHNT and YYREEE (reference sequence). The CDR3 is 14 residues long. For the CDR3, the DNA is TGTGCCAGCAGCCAGGGACAGGGGGAATCGCGCTACACCTTC. Translated, it gives CASSQGQGESRYTF.

J is TRBJ2-3 and V is TRBV15, with D unclear. The CDR3 is 14 amino acids. The V gene's germline CDR1 is LNHNV and CDR2 YYDKDF (reference sequence). Trimming took off 3 bases at V and 2 bases at J, with 9 bases between the two ends. CDR3 nucleotide sequence: TGTGCCACCAGCAGCGACTTTAACACAGATACGCAGTATTTT. It yields the protein CATSSDFNTDTQYF.

The chain recombines TRBV9 with TRBJ2-1, with TRBD1 as a possible D gene (7 bases). The CDR3 covers 14 residues. CDR1 and CDR2 (germline): SGDLS, YYNGEE. V was pared by 4 bases and J by 8 bases, with 16 bases between. The CDR3 reads CASSPRTGGDEQFF. The CDR3 nucleotides are TGTGCCAGCAGCCCCCGGACAGGAGGGGATGAGCAGTTCTTC.